These 4 T cell receptor beta chains share one sample of origin, sequenced in a study of OX40 agonist ivuxolimab in advanced cancers. Assay used: immunoSEQ multiplex PCR; TCRdb lists only in-frame clones, some missing. The table records about 150,000 clones, 94% of them present only once. This sample comprised CD4+ or CD8+ T cells sorted from blood, obtained in a trial of the OX40 agonist ivuxolimab. The origin of the receptors is an adult with an advanced solid tumor such as melanoma, head and neck, liver or kidney cancer.

This clone was found once. No DNA is shown, since the ends of the CDR3 on it are uncertain; the CDR3 is the one TCRdb lists. The gene calls are TRBV7-9 and TRBJ2-1; TRBD2 is the table's D call and was not checked against the DNA. The length of the CDR3 is 15 amino acids, counting both ends. Germline V gene data show CDR1 as SEHNR and CDR2 as FQNEAQ (reference sequence). CDR3 protein: CASSWARGAGVSLVF.

The CDR3 loop reads CASSLGNRQNRNQPQHF. As DNA, the CDR3 is TGTGCCAGCAGTTTAGGGAATAGACAGAATCGCAATCAGCCCCAGCATTTT. V usage is TRBV28 and J usage is TRBJ1-5; D possibly corresponds to TRBD1 (5 bases). Germline CDR1 MDHEN, CDR2 SYDVKM. Trimming removed 2 bases at V and 2 bases at J, with 16 bases between. The CDR3 is 17 residues long.

Here the CDR3 reads CASSFSVRETQYF. CDR3 in DNA: TGTGCCAGCAGCTTTAGCGTCAGGGAGACCCAGTACTTC. The chain has TRBV7-2 and TRBJ2-5; weak D call: TRBD2 (5 bases). Trimming removed 3 bases at V and 5 bases at J, with 10 bases between. The CDR3 length is 13 residues. The V gene's germline CDR1 is SGHTA and CDR2 FQGNSA.

J is TRBJ2-2 and V is TRBV5-4; 12 nucleotides match TRBD2. The germline CDR1 and CDR2 sequences are SGHNT and YYREEE (reference sequence). This CDR3 is built from 17 residues. V shed 2 bases, J shed 1 base, and the junction held 3 bases outside the gene matches. CDR3 protein: CASSFLLAGGNTGELFF. The CDR3 nucleotides are TGTGCCAGCAGCTTTTTACTAGCGGGGGGGAACACCGGGGAGCTGTTTTTT.